The following is a T cell receptor (beta chain) sequence with its context. Per germline, CDR1 MDHEN and CDR2 SYDVKM. V trimming: 7 bases; J trimming: 6 bases; junction bases outside the gene matches: 13. The CDR3 is made up of 16 amino acids. This specimen comes from a study of blood T cell repertoires in COVID-19. Study-wide context: Donors in the United States, Italy and Spain gave samples during acute or convalescent COVID-19. T cells, B-cell-depleted T cells, or PBMCs provided the cDNA or gDNA that served as material.

Original processing methods: Amplification of reference gene primers was used by the study to estimate nucleated cell counts. Generated by immunoSEQ multiplex PCR, the TCRdb table keeps only in-frame clones and is missing some. The DNA was the basis for D and trimming; V, J and clone size are from that table. The sample carries more than 85,000 clones, 70% to 90% recorded once. This TCR came from a man over 45 with active or convalescent COVID-19. The V and J genes are TRBV28 and TRBJ1-2; 11 nucleotides line up with TRBD1. The sequenced sample consisted of peripheral blood. The CDR3 loop reads CASTPNPVGQGDGYTF. CDR3 coding DNA: TGTGCCAGCACCCCTAATCCCGTGGGACAGGGGGATGGCTACACCTTC.